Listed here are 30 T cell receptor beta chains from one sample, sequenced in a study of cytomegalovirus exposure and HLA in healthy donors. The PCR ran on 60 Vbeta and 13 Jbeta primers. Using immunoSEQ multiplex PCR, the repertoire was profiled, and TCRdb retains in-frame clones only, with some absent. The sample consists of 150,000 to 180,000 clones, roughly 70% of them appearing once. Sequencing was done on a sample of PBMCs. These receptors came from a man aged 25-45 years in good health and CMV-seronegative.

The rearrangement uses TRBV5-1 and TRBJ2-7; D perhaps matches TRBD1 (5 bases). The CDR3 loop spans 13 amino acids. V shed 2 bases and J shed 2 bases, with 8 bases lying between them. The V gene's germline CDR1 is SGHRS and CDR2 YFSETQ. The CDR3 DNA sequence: TGCGCCAGCAGCTTCAGGGATCCCTACGAGCAGTACTTC. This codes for CASSFRDPYEQYF.

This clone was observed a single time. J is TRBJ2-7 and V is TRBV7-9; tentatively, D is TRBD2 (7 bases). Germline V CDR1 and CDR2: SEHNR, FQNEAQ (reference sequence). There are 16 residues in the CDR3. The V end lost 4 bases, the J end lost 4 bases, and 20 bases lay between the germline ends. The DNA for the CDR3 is TGTGCCAGCAGCTCCCTCCAGGGGAGCGGGGAGTACGAGCAGTACTTC. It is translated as CASSSLQGSGEYEQYF.

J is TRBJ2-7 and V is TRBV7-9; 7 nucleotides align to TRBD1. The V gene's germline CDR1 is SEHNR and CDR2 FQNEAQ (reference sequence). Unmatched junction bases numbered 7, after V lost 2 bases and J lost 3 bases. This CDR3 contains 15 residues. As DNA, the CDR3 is TGTGCCAGCAGCTTAAAGGGGGCAATATACTACGAGCAGTACTTC. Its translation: CASSLKGAIYYEQYF. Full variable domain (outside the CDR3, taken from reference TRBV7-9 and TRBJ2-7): DTGVSQNPRHKITKRGQNVTFRCDPISEHNRLYWYRQTLGQGPEFLTYFQNEAQLEKSRLLSDRFSAERPKGSFSTLEIQRTEQGDSAMYLCASSLKGAIYYEQYFGPGTRLTVT.

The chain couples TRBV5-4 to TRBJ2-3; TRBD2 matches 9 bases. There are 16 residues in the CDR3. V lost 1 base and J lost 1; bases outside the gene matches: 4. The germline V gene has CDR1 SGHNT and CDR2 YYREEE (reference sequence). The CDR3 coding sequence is TGTGCCAGCAGCTTGAAAGCTAGCGGGGGCACAGATACGCAGTATTTT. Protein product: CASSLKASGGTDTQYF. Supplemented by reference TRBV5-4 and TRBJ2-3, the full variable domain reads ETGVTQSPTHLIKTRGQQVTLRCSSQSGHNTVSWYQQALGQGPQFIFQYYREEENGRGNFPPRFSGLQFPNYSSELNVNALELDDSALYLCASSLKASGGTDTQYFGPGTRLTVL.

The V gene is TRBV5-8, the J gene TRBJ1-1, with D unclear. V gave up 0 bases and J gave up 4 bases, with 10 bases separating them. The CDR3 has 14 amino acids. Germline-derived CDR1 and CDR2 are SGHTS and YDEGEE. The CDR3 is CASSLGFPGTEAFF. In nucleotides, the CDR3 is TGTGCCAGCAGCTTGGGGTTTCCGGGCACTGAAGCTTTCTTT.

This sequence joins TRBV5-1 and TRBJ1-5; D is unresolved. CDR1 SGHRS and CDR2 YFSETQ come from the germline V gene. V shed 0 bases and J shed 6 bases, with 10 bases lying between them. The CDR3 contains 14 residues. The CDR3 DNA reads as TGCGCCAGCAGCTTGGGCGGGATTAGTCAGCCCCAGCATTTT. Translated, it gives CASSLGGISQPQHF.

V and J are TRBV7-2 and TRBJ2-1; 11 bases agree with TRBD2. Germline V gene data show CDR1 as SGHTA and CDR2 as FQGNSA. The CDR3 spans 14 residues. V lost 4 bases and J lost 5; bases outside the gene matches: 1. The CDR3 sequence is CASSSSGGHNEQFF. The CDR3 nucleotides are TGTGCCAGCAGCTCTAGCGGGGGGCACAATGAGCAGTTCTTC.

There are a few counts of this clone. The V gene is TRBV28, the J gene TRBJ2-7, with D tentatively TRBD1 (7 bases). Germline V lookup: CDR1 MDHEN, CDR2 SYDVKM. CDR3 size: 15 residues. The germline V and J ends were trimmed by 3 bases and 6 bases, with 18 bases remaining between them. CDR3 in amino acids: CASSLFAGGSGEQYF. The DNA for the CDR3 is TGTGCCAGCAGTTTGTTCGCAGGGGGGTCTGGCGAGCAGTACTTC.

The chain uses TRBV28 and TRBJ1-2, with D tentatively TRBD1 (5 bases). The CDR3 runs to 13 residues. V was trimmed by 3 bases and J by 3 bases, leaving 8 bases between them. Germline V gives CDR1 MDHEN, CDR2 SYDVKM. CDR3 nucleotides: TGTGCCAGCAGTTTCACAGGCGACTATGGCTACACCTTC. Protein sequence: CASSFTGDYGYTF.

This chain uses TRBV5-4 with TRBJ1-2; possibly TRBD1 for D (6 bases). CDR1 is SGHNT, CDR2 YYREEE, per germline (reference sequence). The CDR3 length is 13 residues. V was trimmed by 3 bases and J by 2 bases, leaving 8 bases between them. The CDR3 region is CASSSTGNYGYTF. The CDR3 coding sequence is TGTGCCAGCAGCTCGACAGGAAACTATGGCTACACCTTC.

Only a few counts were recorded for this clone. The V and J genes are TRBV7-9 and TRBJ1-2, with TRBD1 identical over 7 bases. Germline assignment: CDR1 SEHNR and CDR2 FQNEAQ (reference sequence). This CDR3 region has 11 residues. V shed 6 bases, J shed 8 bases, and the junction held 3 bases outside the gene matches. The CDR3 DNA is TGTGCCAGCAGTACAGGGGTCGGCTACACCTTC. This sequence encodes CASSTGVGYTF.

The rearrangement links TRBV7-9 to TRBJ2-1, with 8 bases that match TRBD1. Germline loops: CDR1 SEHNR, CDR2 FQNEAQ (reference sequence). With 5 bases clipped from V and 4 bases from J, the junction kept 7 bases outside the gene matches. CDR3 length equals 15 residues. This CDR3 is CASSPTGVGYNEQFF. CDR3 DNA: TGTGCCAGCAGCCCGACAGGGGTGGGGTACAATGAGCAGTTCTTC.

DNA for the CDR3: TGTGCCAGCAGCGGAGGGGGCTTCACCGGGGAGCTGTTTTTT. Its translation is CASSGGGFTGELFF. J is TRBJ2-2 and V is TRBV7-2; possible D gene TRBD1, 7 bases. There are 14 residues in the CDR3. V was trimmed by 5 bases and J by 4 bases, leaving 11 bases between them. CDR1 is SGHTA and CDR2 is FQGNSA in the germline V gene.

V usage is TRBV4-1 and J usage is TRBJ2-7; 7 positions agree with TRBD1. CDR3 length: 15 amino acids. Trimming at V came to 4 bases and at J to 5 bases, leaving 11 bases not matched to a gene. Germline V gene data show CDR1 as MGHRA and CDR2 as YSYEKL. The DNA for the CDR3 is TGCGCCAGCAGCCCAGACAGGGCATCTTTCCACGAGCAGTACTTC. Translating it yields CASSPDRASFHEQYF.

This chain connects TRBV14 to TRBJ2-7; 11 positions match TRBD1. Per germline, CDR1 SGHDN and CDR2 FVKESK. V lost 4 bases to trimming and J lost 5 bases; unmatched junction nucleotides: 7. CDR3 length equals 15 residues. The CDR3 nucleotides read TGTGCCAGCAGCCCATGGACAGGGGGCCCCAACGAGCAGTACTTC. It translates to CASSPWTGGPNEQYF. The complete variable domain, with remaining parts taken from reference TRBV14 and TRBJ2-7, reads EAGVTQFPSHSVIEKGQTVTLRCDPISGHDNLYWYRRVMGKEIKFLLHFVKESKQDESGMPNNRFLAERTGGTYSTLKVQPAELEDSGVYFCASSPWTGGPNEQYFGPGTRLTVT.

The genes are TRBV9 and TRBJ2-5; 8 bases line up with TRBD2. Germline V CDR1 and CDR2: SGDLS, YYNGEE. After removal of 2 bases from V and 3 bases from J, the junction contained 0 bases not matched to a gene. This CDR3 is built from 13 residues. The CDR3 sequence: CASSVSGEETQYF. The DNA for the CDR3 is TGTGCCAGCAGCGTTAGCGGGGAAGAGACCCAGTACTTC.

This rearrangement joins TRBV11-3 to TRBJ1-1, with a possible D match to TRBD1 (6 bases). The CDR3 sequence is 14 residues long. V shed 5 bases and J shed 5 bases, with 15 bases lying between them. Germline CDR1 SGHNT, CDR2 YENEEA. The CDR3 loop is CASSPGGASTEAFF. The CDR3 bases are TGTGCCAGCAGCCCCGGGGGGGCAAGTACTGAAGCTTTCTTT. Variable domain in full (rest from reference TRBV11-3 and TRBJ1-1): EAGVVQSPRYKIIEKKQPVAFWCNPISGHNTLYWYLQNLGQGPELLIRYENEEAVDDSQLPKDRFSAERLKGVDSTLKIQPAELGDSAVYLCASSPGGASTEAFFGQGTRLTVV.

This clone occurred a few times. CDR3 region: CASSSRGLESYNEQFF. CDR3 DNA: TGTGCCAGCTCATCCCGGGGGTTGGAGTCCTACAATGAGCAGTTCTTC. This chain links TRBV18 with TRBJ2-1; maybe TRBD2 (6 bases). The V end was cut by 5 bases, the J end by 1 base, with 15 bases between. There are 16 residues in the CDR3. CDR1 and CDR2 (germline): KGHSH, LQKENI.

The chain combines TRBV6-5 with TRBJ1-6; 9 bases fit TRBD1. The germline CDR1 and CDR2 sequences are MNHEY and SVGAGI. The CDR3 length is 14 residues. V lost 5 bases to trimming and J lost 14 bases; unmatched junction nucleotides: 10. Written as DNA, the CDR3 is TGTGCCAGCAGTCGGACAGGGGACCGGAAGGCCCTCCACTTT. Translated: CASSRTGDRKALHF.

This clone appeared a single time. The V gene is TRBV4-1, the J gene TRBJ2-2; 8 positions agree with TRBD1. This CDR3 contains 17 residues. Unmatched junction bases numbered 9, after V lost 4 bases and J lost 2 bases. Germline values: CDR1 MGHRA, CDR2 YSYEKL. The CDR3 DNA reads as TGCGCCAGCAGCCTTACCGGGACAGGCGTAAACACCGGGGAGCTGTTTTTT. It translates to CASSLTGTGVNTGELFF.

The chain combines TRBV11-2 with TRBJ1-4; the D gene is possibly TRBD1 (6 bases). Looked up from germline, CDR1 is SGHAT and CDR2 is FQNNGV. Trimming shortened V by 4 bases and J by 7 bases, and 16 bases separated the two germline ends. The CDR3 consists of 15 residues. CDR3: CASSSPRGGAEKLFF. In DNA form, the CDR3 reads TGTGCCAGCAGCTCCCCGCGGGGGGGGGCTGAAAAACTGTTTTTT.

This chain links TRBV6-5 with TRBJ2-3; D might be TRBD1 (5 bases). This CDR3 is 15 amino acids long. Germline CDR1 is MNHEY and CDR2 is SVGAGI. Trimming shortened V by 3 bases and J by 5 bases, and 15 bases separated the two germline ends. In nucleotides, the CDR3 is TGTGCCAGCAGTTATTTGGGGCAGGGCGAAGATACGCAGTATTTT. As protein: CASSYLGQGEDTQYF.

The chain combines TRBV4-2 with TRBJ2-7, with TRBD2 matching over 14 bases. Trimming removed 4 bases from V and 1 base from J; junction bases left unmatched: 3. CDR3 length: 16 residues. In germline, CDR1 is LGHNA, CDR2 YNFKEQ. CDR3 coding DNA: TGTGCCAGCAGCCCATGGACTAGCGGGGGGTCCTACGAGCAGTACTTC. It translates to CASSPWTSGGSYEQYF.

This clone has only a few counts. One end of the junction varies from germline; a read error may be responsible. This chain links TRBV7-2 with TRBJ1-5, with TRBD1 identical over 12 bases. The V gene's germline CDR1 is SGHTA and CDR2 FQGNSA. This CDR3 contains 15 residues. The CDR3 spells CASSFGTGGGQPQNF. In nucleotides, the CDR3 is TGTGCCAGCAGCTTCGGGACAGGGGGCGGTCAGCCCCAGAATTTT. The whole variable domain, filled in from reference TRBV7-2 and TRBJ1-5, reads GAGVSQSPSNKVTEKGKDVELRCDPISGHTALYWYRQSLGQGLEFLIYFQGNSAPDKSGLPSDRFSAERTGGSVSTLTIQRTQQEDSAVYLCASSFGTGGGQPQNFGDGTRLSIL.

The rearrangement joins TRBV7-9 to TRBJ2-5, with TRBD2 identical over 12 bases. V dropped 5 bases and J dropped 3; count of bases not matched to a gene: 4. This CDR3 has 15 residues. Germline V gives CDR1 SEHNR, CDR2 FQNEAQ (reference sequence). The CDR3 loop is CASSLGLAGKETQYF. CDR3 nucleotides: TGTGCCAGCAGCCTAGGACTAGCGGGGAAAGAGACCCAGTACTTC.

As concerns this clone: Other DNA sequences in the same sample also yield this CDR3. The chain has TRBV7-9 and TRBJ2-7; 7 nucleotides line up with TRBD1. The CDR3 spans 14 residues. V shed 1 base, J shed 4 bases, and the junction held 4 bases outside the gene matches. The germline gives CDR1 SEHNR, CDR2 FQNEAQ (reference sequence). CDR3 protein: CASSLEQGPYEQYF. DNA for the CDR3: TGTGCCAGCAGCTTAGAACAGGGGCCTTACGAGCAGTACTTC.

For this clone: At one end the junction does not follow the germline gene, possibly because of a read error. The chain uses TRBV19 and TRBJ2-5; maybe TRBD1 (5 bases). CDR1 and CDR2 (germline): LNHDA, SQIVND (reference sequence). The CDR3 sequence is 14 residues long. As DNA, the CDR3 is TGTGCCAGTAGTGTAGAGACAGCTCCGTGGACCCAGTACTTC. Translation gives CASSVETAPWTQYF.

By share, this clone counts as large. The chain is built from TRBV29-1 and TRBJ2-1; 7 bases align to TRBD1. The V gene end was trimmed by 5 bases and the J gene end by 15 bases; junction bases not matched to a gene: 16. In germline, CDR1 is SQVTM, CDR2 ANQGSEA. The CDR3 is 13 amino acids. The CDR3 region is CSVLALNRGEPFF. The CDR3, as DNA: TGCAGCGTTTTGGCCCTCAACAGGGGAGAACCGTTCTTC.

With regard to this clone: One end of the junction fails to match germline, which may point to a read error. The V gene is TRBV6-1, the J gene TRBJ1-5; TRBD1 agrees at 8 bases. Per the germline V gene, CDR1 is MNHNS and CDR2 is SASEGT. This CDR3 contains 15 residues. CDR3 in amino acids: CASSADRALNQPQNF. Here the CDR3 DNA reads TGTGCCAGCAGCGCGGACAGGGCCCTCAATCAGCCCCAGAATTTT.

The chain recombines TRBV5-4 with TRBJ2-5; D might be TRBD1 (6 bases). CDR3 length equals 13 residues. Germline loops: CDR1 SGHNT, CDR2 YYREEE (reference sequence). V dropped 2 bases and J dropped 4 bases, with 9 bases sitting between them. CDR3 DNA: TGTGCCAGCAGCTTTAGCAGGGGAGAGACCCAGTACTTC. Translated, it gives CASSFSRGETQYF.